This T cell receptor (beta chain) was sequenced during a study of shared clonotypes between healthy human individuals. Turning to this clone: Its specificity is unknown.

CDR1 is MNHNS, CDR2 SASEGT, per germline. The CDR3 is 12 amino acids. Trimming stripped 8 bases from V and 2 bases from J, with 9 bases between. Terminally differentiated effector memory CD45RA+ cells were excluded from the naive CD8 cells, which were CD45RO-negative and positively selected for CCR7. The assay ran at deep level. Every subset's genomic DNA went evenly onto several immunoSEQ plates. The method was immunoSEQ multiplex PCR; TCRdb's version includes in-frame clones alone and lacks a portion of them. The sample includes around 1.9 million clones, 90% to 95% of them seen just once. Study-wide points: The sharing of 4.5% to 5.5% of naive CD4 clonotypes was seen across several donors. As a rule, naive subsets had a larger estimated richness than memory subsets.

The chain uses TRBV6-1 and TRBJ1-2; D might be TRBD1 (6 bases). Sequenced input: naive CD8+ T cells from PBMCs. This clonotype was sampled from a man younger than 35 in good health. Some clones in this sample may be carry-over from other donors' samples. The CDR3 sequence is CASSDSNYGYTF. The CDR3 coding sequence is TGTGCCAGCTCGGACAGCAACTATGGCTACACCTTC.